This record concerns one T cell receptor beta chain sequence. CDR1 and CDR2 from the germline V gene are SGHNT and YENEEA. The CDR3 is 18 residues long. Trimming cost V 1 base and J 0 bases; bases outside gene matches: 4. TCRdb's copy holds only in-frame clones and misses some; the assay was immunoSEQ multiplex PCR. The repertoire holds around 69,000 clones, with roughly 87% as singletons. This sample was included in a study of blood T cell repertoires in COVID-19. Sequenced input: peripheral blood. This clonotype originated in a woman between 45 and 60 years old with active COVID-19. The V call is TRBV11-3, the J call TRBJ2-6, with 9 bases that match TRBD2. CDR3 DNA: TGTGCCAGCAGCTTAGTTGCAGCGGGGGGCTCTGGGGCCAACGTCCTGACTTTC. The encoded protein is CASSLVAAGGSGANVLTF.